The present entry profiles one T cell receptor (beta chain) with its context. Its target antigen remains unknown. Per-base quality was not reported, and no clone a single base away is much larger than it. The junction carries 11 bases between V and J, which are trimmed by 5 bases and 0 bases respectively. According to the germline V gene (reference sequence), CDR1 reads LNHDA and CDR2 reads SQIVND. The CDR3, cysteine through phenylalanine, is 15 amino acids long. Only CDR3 DNA is held: 45 bases, read in frame from base 1. Genomic DNA was isolated using the Qiagen DNeasy kit from unsorted PBMCs as well as from negatively selected CD4+ and CD8+ fractions. TCR beta CDR3 regions were amplified by immunoSEQ multiplex PCR using primers annealing to V and J segments. Amplification bias was minimized using a synthetic immune receptor repertoire, and residual bias was removed computationally after sequencing. The study's own analysis went as follows. Repertoire diversity was quantified as the Shannon entropy index using custom Python scripts. Unsorted, CD4+ and CD8+ repertoires were examined separately, except in combined analyses, for which CD4+ and CD8+ sequences were merged in silico. Clonal expansion was defined as a frequency increase of at least 2-fold after treatment compared with C1D1, and clones undetected at baseline were assigned a pseudocount of 0.5. Clones with 0 or 1 copy at C1D1 were defined as singleton clones, while clones with 2 or more copies were defined as non-singleton clones. Clones expanded in unsorted samples were annotated as CD4+, CD8+ or unknown by matching protein sequences in sorted samples from the same patient. Wilcoxon tests on paired samples were used to test changes in diversity from C1D1 to C4D1. TCRdb stores this immuneACCESS table with in-frame sequences only. Part of the clones is absent; in the studies checked, under half of the shortfall reflects unresolved V genes, and no reason is known for the rest. The V and J calls and the clone size are those of that table, but D and trimming were determined from the DNA. In this sample the table shows around 25,000 clones, approximately 81% of which occur a single time. Of the sample, roughly 8% is held by the ten largest clones.

This record belongs to a study of PD-1 blockade in classical Hodgkin lymphoma (dated by TCRdb to about 2020). Context from the whole study: Nivolumab dosing was 3 mg/kg intravenously every 2 weeks, continuing until either disease progression or unacceptable toxicity. A peripheral blood immune signature of response to PD-1 blockade in classical Hodgkin lymphoma was defined using TCR beta sequencing and CyTOF.

The time point label on this specimen signifies: cycle 2 day 1 (C2D1) of nivolumab. Relapse after autologous stem cell transplantation had occurred in all trial patients, and cohorts A, B and C were distinguished by prior brentuximab vedotin exposure. The trial cohort was composed of about 54 patients with relapsed/refractory classical Hodgkin lymphoma, for whom complete response, partial response or progressive disease was recorded as best overall response. Single-agent nivolumab was administered to trial patients in the multi-cohort phase II CheckMate 205 trial. Best overall response was determined by an independent review committee according to the 2007 International Working Group response criteria. Trial PBMCs were collected immediately before nivolumab initiation (C1D1) and during therapy at cycle 2 day 1 and cycle 4 day 1. Peripheral blood was collected in 8 mL Vacutainer Cell Preparation Tubes, from which PBMCs were isolated by centrifugation and then cryopreserved.

Broader findings and caveats from the paper: Diversity was lower in patients who began nivolumab less than 1 year after ASCT, so these patients were left out of later analyses to avoid confounding by immune reconstitution. By C4D1, a significant rise was seen in CD4+ TCR diversity but not in CD8+ TCR diversity (p=0.0027 vs p=0.16), and the rise was most apparent among complete responders (p=0.02). Newly diagnosed patients were reported to have lower baseline TCR diversity than healthy donors, and relapsed/refractory patients were reported to have lower baseline TCR diversity still. The study was limited to a single clinical trial cohort, and causes of repertoire differences, possibly disease activity or prior therapy, remained undefined. Among trial patients, those achieving complete response had baseline diversity similar to that of newly diagnosed patients, while diversity was significantly lower in partial responders and progressors.

The material sequenced was peripheral blood mononuclear cells (PBMCs), taken before the second cycle of nivolumab. The chain is made from TRBV19 and TRBJ1-5; TRBD1 is a possible D gene, resting on 5 matching bases. This clonotype was obtained from a human donor with classical Hodgkin lymphoma. The nucleotides read TGTGCCAGTAGTCAAAGGACATTTAGCAATCAGCCCCAGCATTTT. Protein translation: CASSQRTFSNQPQHF.